This T cell receptor beta chain stems from a study of breast tumors, draining lymph nodes, adjacent tissues. The CDR3 loop spans 14 amino acids. Germline CDR1 is DFQATT and CDR2 is SNEGSKA (reference sequence). V was trimmed by 0 bases and J by 8 bases, leaving 13 bases between them. From the multiplex PCR reads, TCRdb called clonotypes with MiXCR, one entry per CDR3 protein. Among tens of thousands of distinct CDR3 sequences listed, around 30% were seen once. Breast cancer patients provided tissue from their axillary draining lymph nodes. The rearrangement joins TRBV20-1 to TRBJ2-2, with TRBD1 as a possible D gene (5 bases). The receptor's source is a female donor with breast cancer. Some clones in this sample may be carry-over from other donors' samples. Specimen: axillary lymph node tissue. In nucleotides, the CDR3 is TGCAGTGCTAGAGACTTTAGGGGCGGTGGGGAGCTGTTTTTT. Its translation is CSARDFRGGGELFF.